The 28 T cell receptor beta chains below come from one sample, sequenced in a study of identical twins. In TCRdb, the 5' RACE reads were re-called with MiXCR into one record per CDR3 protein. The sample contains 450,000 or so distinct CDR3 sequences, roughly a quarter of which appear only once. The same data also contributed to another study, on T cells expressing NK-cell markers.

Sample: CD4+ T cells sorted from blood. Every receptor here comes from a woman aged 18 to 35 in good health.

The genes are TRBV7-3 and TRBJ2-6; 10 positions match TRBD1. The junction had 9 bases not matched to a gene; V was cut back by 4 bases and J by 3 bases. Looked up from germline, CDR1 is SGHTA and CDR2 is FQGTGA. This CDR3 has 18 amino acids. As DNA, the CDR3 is TGTGCCAGCAGCTCGAGACAGGGGGCGTATAGTGGGGCCAACGTCCTGACTTTC. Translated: CASSSRQGAYSGANVLTF.

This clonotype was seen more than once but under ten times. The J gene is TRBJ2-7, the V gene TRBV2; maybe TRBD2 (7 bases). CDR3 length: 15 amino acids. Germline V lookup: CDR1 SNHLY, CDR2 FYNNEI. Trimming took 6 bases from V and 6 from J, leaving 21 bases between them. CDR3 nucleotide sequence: TGTGCCAGCAGCCGAGGGGGGAGCGGGACTGGCGAGCAGTACTTC. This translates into CASSRGGSGTGEQYF. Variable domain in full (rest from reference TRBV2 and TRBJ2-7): EPEVTQTPSHQVTQMGQEVILRCVPISNHLYFYWYRQILGQKVEFLVSFYNNEISEKSEIFDDQFSVERPDGSNFTLKIRSTKLEDSAMYFCASSRGGSGTGEQYFGPGTRLTVT.

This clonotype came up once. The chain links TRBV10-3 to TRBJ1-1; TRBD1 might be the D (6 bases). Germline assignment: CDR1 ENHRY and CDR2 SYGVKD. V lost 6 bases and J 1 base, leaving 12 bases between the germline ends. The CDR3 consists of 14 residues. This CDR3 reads CAISIPGENTEAFF. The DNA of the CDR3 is TGTGCCATCAGCATCCCAGGGGAGAACACTGAAGCTTTCTTT.

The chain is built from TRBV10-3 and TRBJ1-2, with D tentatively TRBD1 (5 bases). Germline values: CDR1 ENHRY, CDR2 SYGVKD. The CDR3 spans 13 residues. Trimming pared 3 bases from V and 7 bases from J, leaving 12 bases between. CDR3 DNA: TGTGCCATCAGTGACCCGGATCAGGGTGGCTACACCTTC. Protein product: CAISDPDQGGYTF.

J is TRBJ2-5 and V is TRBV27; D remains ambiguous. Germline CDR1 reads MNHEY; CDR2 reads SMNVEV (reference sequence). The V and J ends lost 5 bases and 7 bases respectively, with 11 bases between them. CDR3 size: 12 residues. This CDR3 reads CASSPPAGTQYF. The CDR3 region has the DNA TGTGCCAGCAGTCCGCCAGCCGGGACCCAGTACTTC.

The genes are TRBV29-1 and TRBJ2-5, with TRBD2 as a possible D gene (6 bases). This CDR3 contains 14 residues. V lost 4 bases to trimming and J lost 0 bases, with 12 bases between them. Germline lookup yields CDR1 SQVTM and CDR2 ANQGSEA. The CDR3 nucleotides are TGCAGCGTTGTGGAGCGGGCCAACCAAGAGACCCAGTACTTC. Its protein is CSVVERANQETQYF.

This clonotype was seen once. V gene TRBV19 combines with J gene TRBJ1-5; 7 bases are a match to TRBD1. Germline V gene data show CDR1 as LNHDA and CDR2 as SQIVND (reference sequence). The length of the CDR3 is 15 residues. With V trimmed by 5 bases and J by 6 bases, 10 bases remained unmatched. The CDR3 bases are TGTGCCAGTAGTTTAAGAGGGGGCGGGGGTCAGCCCCAGCATTTT. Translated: CASSLRGGGGQPQHF.

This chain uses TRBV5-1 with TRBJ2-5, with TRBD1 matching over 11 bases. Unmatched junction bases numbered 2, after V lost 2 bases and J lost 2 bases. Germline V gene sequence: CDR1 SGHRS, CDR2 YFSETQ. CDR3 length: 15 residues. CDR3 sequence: CASSFGTGGQETQYF. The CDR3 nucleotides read TGCGCCAGCAGCTTTGGGACAGGGGGGCAAGAGACCCAGTACTTC.

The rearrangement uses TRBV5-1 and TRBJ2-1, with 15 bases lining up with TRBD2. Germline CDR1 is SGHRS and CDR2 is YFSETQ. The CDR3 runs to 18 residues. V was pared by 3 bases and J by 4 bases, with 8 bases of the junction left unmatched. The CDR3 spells CASSSGTSGRRGYNEQFF. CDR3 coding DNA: TGCGCCAGCAGCTCGGGGACTAGCGGGAGGAGAGGTTACAATGAGCAGTTCTTC.

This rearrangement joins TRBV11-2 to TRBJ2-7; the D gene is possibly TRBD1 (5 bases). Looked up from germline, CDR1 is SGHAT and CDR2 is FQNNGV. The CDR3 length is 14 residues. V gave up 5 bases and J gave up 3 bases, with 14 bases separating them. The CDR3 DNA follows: TGTGCCAGCAGCGGACGACAGAGCCTCTACGAGCAGTACTTC. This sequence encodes CASSGRQSLYEQYF.

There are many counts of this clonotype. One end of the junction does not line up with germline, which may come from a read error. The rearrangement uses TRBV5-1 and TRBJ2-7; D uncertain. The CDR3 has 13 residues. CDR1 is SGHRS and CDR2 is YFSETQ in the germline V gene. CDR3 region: CASSLESSYEQYF. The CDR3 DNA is TGTGCCAGCAGTTTGGAGAGCTCCTACGAGCAGTACTTC. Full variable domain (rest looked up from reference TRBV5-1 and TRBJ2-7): KAGVTQTPRYLIKTRGQQVTLSCSPISGHRSVSWYQQTPGQGLQFLFEYFSETQRNKGNFPGRFSGRQFSNSRSEMNVSTLELGDSALYLCASSLESSYEQYFGPGTRLTVT.

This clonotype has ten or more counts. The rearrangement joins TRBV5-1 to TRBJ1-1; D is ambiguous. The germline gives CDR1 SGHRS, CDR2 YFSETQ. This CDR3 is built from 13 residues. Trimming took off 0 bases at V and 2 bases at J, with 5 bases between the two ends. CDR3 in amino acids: CASSLGVNTEAFF. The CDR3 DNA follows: TGCGCCAGCAGCTTGGGGGTCAACACTGAAGCTTTCTTT.

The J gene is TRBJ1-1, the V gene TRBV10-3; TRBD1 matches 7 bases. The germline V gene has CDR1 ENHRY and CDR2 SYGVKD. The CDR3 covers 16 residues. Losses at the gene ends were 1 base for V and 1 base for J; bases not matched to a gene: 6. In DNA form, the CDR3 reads TGTGCCATCAGTGAGTTTCCCGGGACAGCGAACACTGAAGCTTTCTTT. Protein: CAISEFPGTANTEAFF.

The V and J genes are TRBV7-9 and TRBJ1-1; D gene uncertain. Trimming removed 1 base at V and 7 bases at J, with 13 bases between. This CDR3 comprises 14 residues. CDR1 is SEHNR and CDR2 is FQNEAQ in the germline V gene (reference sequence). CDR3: CASSLGSRSGEAFF. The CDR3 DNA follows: TGTGCCAGCAGCTTAGGGAGTCGGAGCGGTGAAGCTTTCTTT.

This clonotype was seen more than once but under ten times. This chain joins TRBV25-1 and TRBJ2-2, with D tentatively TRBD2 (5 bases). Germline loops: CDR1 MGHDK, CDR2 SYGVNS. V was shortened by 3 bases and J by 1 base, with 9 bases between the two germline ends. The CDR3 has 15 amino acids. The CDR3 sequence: CASSDGEKNTGELFF. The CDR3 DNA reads TGTGCCAGCAGTGACGGGGAGAAGAACACCGGGGAGCTGTTTTTT.

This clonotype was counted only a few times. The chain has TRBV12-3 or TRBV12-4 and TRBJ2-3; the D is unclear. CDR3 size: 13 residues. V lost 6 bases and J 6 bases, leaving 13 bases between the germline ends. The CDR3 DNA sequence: TGTGCCAGCAGACCCAAAGGGTTCGATACGCAGTATTTT. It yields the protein CASRPKGFDTQYF.

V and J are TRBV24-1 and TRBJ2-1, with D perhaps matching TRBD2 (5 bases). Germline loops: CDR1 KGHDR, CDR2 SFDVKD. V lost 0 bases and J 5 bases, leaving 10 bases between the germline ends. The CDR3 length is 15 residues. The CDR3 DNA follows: TGTGCCACCAGTGATTTGAAGGACTTAAACAATGAGCAGTTCTTC. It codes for CATSDLKDLNNEQFF.

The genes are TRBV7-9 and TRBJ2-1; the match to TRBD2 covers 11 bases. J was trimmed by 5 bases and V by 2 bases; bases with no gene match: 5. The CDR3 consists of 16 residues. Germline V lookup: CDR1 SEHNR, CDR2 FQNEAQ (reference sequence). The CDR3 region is CASSLLAGGINNEQFF. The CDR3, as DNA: TGTGCCAGCAGCTTACTAGCGGGAGGAATAAACAATGAGCAGTTCTTC. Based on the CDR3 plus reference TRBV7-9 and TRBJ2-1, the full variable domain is DTGVSQNPRHKITKRGQNVTFRCDPISEHNRLYWYRQTLGQGPEFLTYFQNEAQLEKSRLLSDRFSAERPKGSFSTLEIQRTEQGDSAMYLCASSLLAGGINNEQFFGPGTRLTVL.

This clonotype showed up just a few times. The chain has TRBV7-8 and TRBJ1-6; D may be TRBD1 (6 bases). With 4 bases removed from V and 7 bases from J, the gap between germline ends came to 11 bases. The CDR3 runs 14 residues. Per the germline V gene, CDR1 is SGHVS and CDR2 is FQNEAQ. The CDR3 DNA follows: TGTGCCAGCAGCTCACAGGGTCAGAATTCACCCCTCCACTTT. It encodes CASSSQGQNSPLHF. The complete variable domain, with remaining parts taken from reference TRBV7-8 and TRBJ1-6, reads GAGVSQSPRYKVAKRGQDVALRCDPISGHVSLFWYQQALGQGPEFLTYFQNEAQLDKSGLPSDRFFAERPEGSVSTLKIQRTQQEDSAVYLCASSSQGQNSPLHFGNGTRLTVT.

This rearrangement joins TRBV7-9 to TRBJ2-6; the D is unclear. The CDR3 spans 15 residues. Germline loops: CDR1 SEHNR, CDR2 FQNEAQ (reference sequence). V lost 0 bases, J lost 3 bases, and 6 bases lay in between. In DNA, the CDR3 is TGTGCCAGCAGCTTAGCTTCCGGTGGGGCCAACGTCCTGACTTTC. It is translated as CASSLASGGANVLTF.

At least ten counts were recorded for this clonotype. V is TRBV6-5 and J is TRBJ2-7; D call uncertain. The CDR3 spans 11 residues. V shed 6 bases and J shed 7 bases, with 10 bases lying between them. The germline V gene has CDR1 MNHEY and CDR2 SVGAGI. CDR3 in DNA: TGTGCCAGCAGACGACAAGGAGAGCAGTACTTC. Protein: CASRRQGEQYF.

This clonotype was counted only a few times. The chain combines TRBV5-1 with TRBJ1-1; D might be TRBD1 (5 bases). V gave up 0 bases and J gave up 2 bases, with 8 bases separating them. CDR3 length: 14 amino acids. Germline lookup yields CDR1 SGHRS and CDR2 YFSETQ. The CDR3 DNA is TGCGCCAGCAGCTTGGGGGACGGCAACACTGAAGCTTTCTTT. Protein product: CASSLGDGNTEAFF.

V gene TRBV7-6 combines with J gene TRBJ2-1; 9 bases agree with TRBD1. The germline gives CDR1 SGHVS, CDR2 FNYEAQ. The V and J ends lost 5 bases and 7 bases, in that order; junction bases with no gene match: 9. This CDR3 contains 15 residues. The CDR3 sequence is CASSPVQGARNEQFF. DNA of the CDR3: TGTGCCAGCAGCCCCGTACAGGGGGCGCGAAATGAGCAGTTCTTC.

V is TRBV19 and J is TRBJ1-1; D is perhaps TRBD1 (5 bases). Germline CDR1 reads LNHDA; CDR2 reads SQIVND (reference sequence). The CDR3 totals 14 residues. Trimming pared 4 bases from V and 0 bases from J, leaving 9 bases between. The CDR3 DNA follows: TGTGCCAGTAGTACACCCAGGGTGAACACTGAAGCTTTCTTT. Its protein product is CASSTPRVNTEAFF. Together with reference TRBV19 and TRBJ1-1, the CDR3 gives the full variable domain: DGGITQSPKYLFRKEGQNVTLSCEQNLNHDAMYWYRQDPGQGLRLIYYSQIVNDFQKGDIAEGYSVSREKKESFPLTVTSAQKNPTAFYLCASSTPRVNTEAFFGQGTRLTVV.

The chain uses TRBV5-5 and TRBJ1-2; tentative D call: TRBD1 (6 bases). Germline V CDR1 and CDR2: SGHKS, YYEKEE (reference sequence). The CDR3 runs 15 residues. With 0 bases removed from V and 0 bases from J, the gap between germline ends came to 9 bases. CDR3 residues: CASSLGTVSNYGYTF. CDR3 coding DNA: TGTGCCAGCAGCTTGGGGACAGTTTCTAACTATGGCTACACCTTC.

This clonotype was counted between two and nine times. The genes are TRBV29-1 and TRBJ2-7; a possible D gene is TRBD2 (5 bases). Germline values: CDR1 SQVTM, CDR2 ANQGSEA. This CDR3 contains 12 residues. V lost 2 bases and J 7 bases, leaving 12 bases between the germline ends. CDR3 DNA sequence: TGCAGCGTTGAACCCACCTCGGGGGAGCAGTACTTC. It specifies CSVEPTSGEQYF.

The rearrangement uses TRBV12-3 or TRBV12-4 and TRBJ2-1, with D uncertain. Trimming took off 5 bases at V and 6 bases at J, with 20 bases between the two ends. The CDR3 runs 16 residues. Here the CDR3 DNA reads TGTGCCAGCAGTGACGCCCTTACGGCCCCACGCAATGAGCAGTTCTTC. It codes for CASSDALTAPRNEQFF.

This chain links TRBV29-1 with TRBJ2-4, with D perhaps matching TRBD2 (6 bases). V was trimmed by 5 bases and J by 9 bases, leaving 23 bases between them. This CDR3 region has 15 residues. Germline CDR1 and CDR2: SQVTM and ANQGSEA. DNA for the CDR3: TGCAGCGTTCTGCGGGGAGGCCGGGTTGGGGGCATTCAGTACTTC. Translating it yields CSVLRGGRVGGIQYF.